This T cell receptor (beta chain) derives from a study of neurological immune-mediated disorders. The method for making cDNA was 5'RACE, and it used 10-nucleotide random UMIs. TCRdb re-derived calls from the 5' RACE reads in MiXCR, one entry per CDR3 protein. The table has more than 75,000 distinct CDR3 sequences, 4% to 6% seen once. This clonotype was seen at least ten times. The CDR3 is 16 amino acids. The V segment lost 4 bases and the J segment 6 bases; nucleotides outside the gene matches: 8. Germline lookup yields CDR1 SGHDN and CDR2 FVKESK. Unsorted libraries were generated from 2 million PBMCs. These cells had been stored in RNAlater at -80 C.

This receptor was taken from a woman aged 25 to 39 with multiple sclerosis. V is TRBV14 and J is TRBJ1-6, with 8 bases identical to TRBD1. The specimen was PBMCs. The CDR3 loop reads CASSRAGQGVNSPLHF. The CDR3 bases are TGTGCCAGCAGCCGGGCCGGACAGGGCGTTAATTCACCCCTCCACTTT.